Shown below are 7 T cell receptor beta chains from a single sample sequenced in a study of radiotherapy plus CTLA-4 blockade in lung cancer. Data came from immunoSEQ multiplex PCR; TCRdb stores just in-frame clones and leaves some out. This table has about 40,000 clones, approximately 75% appearing once. Sequenced material: peripheral blood, taken from a patient treated with radiotherapy plus ipilimumab. These receptors were collected from a human donor with non-small cell lung cancer that progressed on radiotherapy plus ipilimumab.

This sequence joins TRBV4-2 and TRBJ2-7, with TRBD2 identical over 7 bases. The trim removed 4 bases at V and 1 base at J, leaving 13 bases unmatched. This CDR3 comprises 17 residues. Germline CDR1 LGHNA, CDR2 YNFKEQ. In nucleotides, the CDR3 is TGTGCCAGCAGCCCGCGCAACTCCTTCGGGGGGTCCTACGAGCAGTACTTC. It yields the protein CASSPRNSFGGSYEQYF.

This clone was detected only once. The chain joins TRBV5-8 to TRBJ2-7; a possible D gene is TRBD2 (6 bases). The ends were cut back, 2 bases at V and 3 bases at J, with 9 bases in the middle. The CDR3 totals 13 residues. Germline CDR1 and CDR2: SGHTS and YDEGEE. The CDR3 DNA is TGTGCCAGCAGCTTCGGGAGCGACTACGAGCAGTACTTC. Protein sequence: CASSFGSDYEQYF.

This clone was seen only once. This chain uses TRBV7-8 with TRBJ1-4; D unclear. The germline V and J ends were trimmed by 1 base and 4 bases, with 7 bases remaining between them. From germline, CDR1 is SGHVS and CDR2 FQNEAQ. CDR3 length: 14 residues. The CDR3: CASSLGSYNEKLFF. CDR3 nucleotide sequence: TGTGCCAGCAGCTTAGGTAGTTATAATGAAAAACTGTTTTTT.

The rearrangement uses TRBV18 and TRBJ2-1, with 11 positions matching TRBD2. The CDR3 is 19 residues long. Germline V gene data show CDR1 as KGHSH and CDR2 as LQKENI. The junction had 7 bases not matched to a gene; V was cut back by 0 bases and J by 0 bases. DNA for the CDR3: TGTGCCAGCTCACCACCAGGGCTAGCGGGGGGACTCTCCTACAATGAGCAGTTCTTC. Translating it yields CASSPPGLAGGLSYNEQFF.

About this clone itself: In the same sample, other DNA sequences code for this CDR3. The chain recombines TRBV2 with TRBJ2-7; possible D gene TRBD1, 5 bases. The CDR3 runs to 15 residues. CDR1 SNHLY and CDR2 FYNNEI come from the germline V gene. V dropped 7 bases and J dropped 1 base, with 17 bases sitting between them. CDR3 amino acids: CASKPLDTLSYEQYF. DNA of the CDR3: TGTGCCAGCAAGCCTTTGGACACCTTATCCTACGAGCAGTACTTC.

The V and J genes are TRBV6-6 and TRBJ1-5, with TRBD1 as a possible D gene (6 bases). V gave up 7 bases and J gave up 4 bases, with 14 bases separating them. Germline V gene lookup returns CDR1 MNHNY and CDR2 SVGAGI (reference sequence). The CDR3 is 14 amino acids. The CDR3, as DNA: TGTGCCAGCACCTACAGGGATAATAATCAGCCCCAGCATTTT. This codes for CASTYRDNNQPQHF.

This chain joins TRBV5-1 and TRBJ2-3; 8 nucleotides match TRBD2. Trimming at V came to 0 bases and at J to 1 base, leaving 7 bases not matched to a gene. The CDR3 runs to 17 residues. CDR1 and CDR2 from the germline V gene are SGHRS and YFSETQ. CDR3 DNA sequence: TGCGCCAGCAGCTTGGGGTGGGGTAGCGGGGGCACAGATACGCAGTATTTT. It encodes CASSLGWGSGGTDTQYF.